This T cell receptor beta chain was captured in a study of blood T cell repertoires in COVID-19. Overall study: Samples representing acute and convalescent COVID-19 were sourced from the United States, Italy and Spain. Sources were T cells, B-cell-depleted T cells, or PBMCs; the material itself was cDNA or gDNA.

Losses at the gene ends were 8 bases for V and 6 bases for J; bases not matched to a gene: 5. The CDR3 sequence is 13 residues long. Germline loops: CDR1 SEHNR, CDR2 FQNEAQ (reference sequence). This clone was found once. Measured with immunoSEQ multiplex PCR; TCRdb has only the in-frame clones, and not every one. In the table there are more than 200,000 clones, around 80% of which are singletons. This chain uses TRBV7-9 with TRBJ2-1, with 9 bases aligning to TRBD2. The sequenced sample was peripheral blood. This TCR derives from a man aged 35 to 55 with active or convalescent COVID-19. The CDR3 region has the DNA TGTGCCAGCCGCCCGGGACTAGCCAATGAGCAGTTCTTC. As protein: CASRPGLANEQFF.